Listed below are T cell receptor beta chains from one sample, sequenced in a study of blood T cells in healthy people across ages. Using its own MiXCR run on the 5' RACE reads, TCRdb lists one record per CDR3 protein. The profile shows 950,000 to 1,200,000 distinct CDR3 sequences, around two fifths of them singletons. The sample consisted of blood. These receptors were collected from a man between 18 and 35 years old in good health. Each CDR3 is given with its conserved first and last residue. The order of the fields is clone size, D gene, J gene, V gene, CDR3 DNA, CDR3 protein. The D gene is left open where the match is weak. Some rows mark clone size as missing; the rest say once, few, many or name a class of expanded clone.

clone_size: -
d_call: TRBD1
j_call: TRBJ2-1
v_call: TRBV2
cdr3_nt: TGTGCCAGCAACCCCCGGGACAGGTCCTCCTACAATGAGCAGTTCTTC
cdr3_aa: CASNPRDRSSYNEQFF

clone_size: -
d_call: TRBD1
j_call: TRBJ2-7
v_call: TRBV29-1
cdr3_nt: TGCAGCGTCTTGACAGGGGCCTCCTACGAGCAGTACTTC
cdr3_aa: CSVLTGASYEQYF

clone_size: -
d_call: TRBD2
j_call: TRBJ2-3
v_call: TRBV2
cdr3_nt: TGTGCCAGCACGCGGACTAGCGCCGGAGGAGATACGCAGTATTTT
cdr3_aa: CASTRTSAGGDTQYF

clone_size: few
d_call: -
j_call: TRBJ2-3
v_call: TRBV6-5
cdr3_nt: TGTGCCAGCAGTTACAAGGCGGAACCAACTAGCACAGATACGCAGTATTTT
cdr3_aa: CASSYKAEPTSTDTQYF

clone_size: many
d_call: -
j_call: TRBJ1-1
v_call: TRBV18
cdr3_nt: TGCGCCAGCAGCCCGGACCTGAACACTGAAGCTTTCTTT
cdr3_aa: CASSPDLNTEAFF

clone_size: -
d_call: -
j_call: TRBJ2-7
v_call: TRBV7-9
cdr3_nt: TGTGCCAGCAGCTTAGGACAGATTGGACACCCCTCCTACGAGCAGTACTTC
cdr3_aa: CASSLGQIGHPSYEQYF

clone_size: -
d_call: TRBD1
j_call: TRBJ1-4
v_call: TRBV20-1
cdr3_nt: TGCAGTGCTAGAGGGAGGGGGCCCTCTAATAAAAAACTGTTTTTT
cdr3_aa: CSARGRGPSNKKLFF

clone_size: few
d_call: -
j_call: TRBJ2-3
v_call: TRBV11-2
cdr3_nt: TGTGCCGGCAGCTCCCGGGCGGCGGCAGATACGCAGTATTTT
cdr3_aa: CAGSSRAAADTQYF

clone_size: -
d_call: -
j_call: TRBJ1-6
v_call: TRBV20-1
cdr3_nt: TGCAGTGCTAATGAGAGTGGACCGAAACCCCTCCACTTT
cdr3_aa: CSANESGPKPLHF

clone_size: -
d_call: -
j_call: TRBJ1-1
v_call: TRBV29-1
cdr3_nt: TGCAGCGTTGAAGGAAGGGGGGCCCTGTCGGCTTTCTTT
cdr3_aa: CSVEGRGALSAFF

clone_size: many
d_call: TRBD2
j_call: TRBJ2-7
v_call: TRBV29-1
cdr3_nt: TGCAGCGTCCAACTAGCGGGGAACGAGCAGTACTTC
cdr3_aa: CSVQLAGNEQYF

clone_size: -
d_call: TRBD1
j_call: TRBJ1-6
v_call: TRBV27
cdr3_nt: TGTGCCAGCAGTTACGGGACAGGGGAAGTATCACCCCTCCACTTT
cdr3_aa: CASSYGTGEVSPLHF

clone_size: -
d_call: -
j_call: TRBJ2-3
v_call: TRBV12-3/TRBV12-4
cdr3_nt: TGTGCCAGCAGTTTTAACGGGGGATGGACAGATACGCAGTATTTT
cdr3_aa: CASSFNGGWTDTQYF

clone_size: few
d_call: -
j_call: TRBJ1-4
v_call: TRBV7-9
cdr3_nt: TGTGCCAGCAGCAATACAGGGAATGAAAAACTGTTTTTT
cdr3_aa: CASSNTGNEKLFF

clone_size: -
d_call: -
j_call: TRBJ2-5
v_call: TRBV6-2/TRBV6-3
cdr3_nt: TGTGCCAGCAGTTACGAGTCCCGGGAGACCCAGTACTTC
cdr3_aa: CASSYESRETQYF

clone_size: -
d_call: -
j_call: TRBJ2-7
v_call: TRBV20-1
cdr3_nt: TGCAGTGCTGGTAGGCGGACCGCCACCGACGAGCAGTACTTC
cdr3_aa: CSAGRRTATDEQYF

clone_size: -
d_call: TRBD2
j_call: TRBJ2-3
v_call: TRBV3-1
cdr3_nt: TGTGCCAGCAGCCCCATGCCCGGGTCTAGCGGGTCAGCAGATACGCAGTATTTT
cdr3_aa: CASSPMPGSSGSADTQYF

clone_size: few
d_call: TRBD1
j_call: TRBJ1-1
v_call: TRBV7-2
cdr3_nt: TGTGCCAGCAGCCCCGGGGGACAGAGAGCTTTCTTT
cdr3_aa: CASSPGGQRAFF

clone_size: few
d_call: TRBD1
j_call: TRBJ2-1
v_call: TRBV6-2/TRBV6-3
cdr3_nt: TGTGCCAGCAGTCCGGGACAGGGTTCCTCCTACAATGAGCAGTTCTTC
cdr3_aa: CASSPGQGSSYNEQFF

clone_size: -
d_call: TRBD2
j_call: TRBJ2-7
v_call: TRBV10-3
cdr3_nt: TGTGCCATCAGTGACCGCGGGGGGGGCGAGAACAATGAGCAGTACTTC
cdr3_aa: CAISDRGGGENNEQYF

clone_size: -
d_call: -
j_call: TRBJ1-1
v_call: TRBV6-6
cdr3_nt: TGTGCCAGCAGTTATACAGGGTTCCTGGGTGAAGCTTTCTTT
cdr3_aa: CASSYTGFLGEAFF

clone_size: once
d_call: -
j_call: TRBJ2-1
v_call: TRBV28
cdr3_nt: TGTGCCAGCGCCGCACCTCAGAGGATCGGACGTAAAGAGACCCAGTTCTTC
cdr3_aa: CASAAPQRIGRKETQFF

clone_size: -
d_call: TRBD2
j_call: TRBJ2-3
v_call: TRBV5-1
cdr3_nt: TGCGCCAGCAGCCCGACCAATAGCGGGGTAGAAGTAGGTACGCAGTATTTT
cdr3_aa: CASSPTNSGVEVGTQYF

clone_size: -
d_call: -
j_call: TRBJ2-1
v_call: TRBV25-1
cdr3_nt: TGTGCCAGCAGTGTAACAGGGTTGAATGAGCAGTTCTTC
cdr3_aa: CASSVTGLNEQFF

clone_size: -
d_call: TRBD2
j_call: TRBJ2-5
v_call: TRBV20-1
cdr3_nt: TGCAGTGCTGGAAGTGGCCCCGGGACTAGGGGAGATCTAGAGACCCAGTACTTC
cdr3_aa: CSAGSGPGTRGDLETQYF

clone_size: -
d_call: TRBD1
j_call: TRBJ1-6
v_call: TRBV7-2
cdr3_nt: TGTGCCAGCAGCCCCCAGTCCGGACAGGTCGATAATTCACCCCTCCACTTT
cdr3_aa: CASSPQSGQVDNSPLHF

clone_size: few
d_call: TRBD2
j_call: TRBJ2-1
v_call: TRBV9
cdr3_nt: TGTGCCAGCAGCCCGCGGACTAGCGGGAGAAACAATGAGCAGTTCTTC
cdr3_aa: CASSPRTSGRNNEQFF

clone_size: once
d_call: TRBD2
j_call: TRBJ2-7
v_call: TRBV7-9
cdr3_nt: TGTGCCAGCAGCCCCCAGGGACTAGTGCCTGACAATGAGCAGTACTTC
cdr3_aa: CASSPQGLVPDNEQYF

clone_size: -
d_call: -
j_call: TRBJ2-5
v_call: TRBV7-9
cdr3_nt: TGTGCCAGCAGCTTCTCAACCCGAGAGACCCAGTACTTC
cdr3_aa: CASSFSTRETQYF

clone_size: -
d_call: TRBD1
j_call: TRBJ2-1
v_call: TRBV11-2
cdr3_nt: TGTGCCAGCAGCTACACCGGGACAGGGCTATGGGTCAATGAGCAGTTCTTC
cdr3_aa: CASSYTGTGLWVNEQFF

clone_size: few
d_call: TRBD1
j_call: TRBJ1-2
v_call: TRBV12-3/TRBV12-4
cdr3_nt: TGTGCCAGCAGTCCGGGGGGACAGTACTATGGCTACACCTTC
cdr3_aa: CASSPGGQYYGYTF

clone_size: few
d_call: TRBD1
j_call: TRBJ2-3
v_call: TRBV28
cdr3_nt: TGTGCCAGCAGGTTACAGGGGGATGTCATCGGAGATACGCAGTATTTT
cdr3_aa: CASRLQGDVIGDTQYF

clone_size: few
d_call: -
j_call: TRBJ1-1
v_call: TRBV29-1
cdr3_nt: TGCAGCTTTGTCGGGAGGGTGAACACTGAAGCTTTCTTT
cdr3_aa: CSFVGRVNTEAFF

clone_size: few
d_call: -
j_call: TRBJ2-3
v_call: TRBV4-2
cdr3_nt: TGTGCCAGCAGCCAAGAAGGGGGTATGCATGATACGCAGTATTTT
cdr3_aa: CASSQEGGMHDTQYF

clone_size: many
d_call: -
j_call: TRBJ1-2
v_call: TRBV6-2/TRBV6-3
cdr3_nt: TGTGCCAGCGGTGACATGGGGTATGGCTACACCTTC
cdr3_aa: CASGDMGYGYTF

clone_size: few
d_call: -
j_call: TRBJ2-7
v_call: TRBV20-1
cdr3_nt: TGCAGTGCTAGAGGCCCGGATGGGTCCTACGAGCAGTACTTC
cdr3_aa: CSARGPDGSYEQYF

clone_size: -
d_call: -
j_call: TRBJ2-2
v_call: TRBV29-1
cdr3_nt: TGCAGCGTTGATGGCTCCTCTGCCGGGGAGCTGTTTTTT
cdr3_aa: CSVDGSSAGELFF

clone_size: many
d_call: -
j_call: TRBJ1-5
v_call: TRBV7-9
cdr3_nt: TGCGCCAGCAGCCTCGGGATCAATCAGCCCCAGCATTTT
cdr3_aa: CASSLGINQPQHF

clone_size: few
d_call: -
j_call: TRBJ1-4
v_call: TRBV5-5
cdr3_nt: TGTGCCAGCAGCTATACCGGGACTCGGCTCGAAAAACTGTTTTTT
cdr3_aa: CASSYTGTRLEKLFF

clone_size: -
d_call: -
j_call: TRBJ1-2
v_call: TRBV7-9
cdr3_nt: TGTGCCAGCAGCTTCAACGAGGGGTATGGCTACACCTTC
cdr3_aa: CASSFNEGYGYTF

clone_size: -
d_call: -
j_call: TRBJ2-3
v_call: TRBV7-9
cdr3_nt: TGTGCCAGCAGCTCCAGGGTAGATACGCAGTATTTT
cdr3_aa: CASSSRVDTQYF

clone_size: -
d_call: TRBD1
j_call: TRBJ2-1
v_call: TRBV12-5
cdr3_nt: TGTGCTAGTGGTTTGGTAGGGACAGGGTCCTACAATGAGCAGTTCTTC
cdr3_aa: CASGLVGTGSYNEQFF

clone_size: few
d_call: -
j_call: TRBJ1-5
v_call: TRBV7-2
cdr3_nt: TGTGCCAGCAGCATCACCACGGGTAGCAATCAGCCCCAGCATTTT
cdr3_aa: CASSITTGSNQPQHF

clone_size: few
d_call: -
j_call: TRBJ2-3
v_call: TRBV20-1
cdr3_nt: TGCAGTGCTGCTAACTCCCAGGACAGATACACAGATACGCAGTATTTT
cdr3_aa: CSAANSQDRYTDTQYF

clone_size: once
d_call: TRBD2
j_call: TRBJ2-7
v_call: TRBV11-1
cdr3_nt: TGTGCCAGCAGCTTTCTTACCGGGACTAGCGGGGGCCCATTTAAGTCCTACGGGCAGTACTTC
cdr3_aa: CASSFLTGTSGGPFKSYGQYF

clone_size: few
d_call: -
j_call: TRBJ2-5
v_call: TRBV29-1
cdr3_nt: TGCAGCGTTGAAGTGTTAGGGCAGGGGCAAGGGGAGACCCAGTACTTC
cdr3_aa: CSVEVLGQGQGETQYF

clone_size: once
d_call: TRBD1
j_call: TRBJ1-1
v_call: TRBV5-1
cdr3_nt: TGCGCCAGCAGCGGCAGGACAGGAGGGGACACTGAAGCTTTCTTT
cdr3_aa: CASSGRTGGDTEAFF

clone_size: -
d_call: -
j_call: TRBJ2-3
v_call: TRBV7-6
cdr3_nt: TGTGCCAGCAGCTTAACAATTTTTCTCGGCGATACGCAGTATTTT
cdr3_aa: CASSLTIFLGDTQYF

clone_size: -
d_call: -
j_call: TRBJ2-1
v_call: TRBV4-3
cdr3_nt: TGCGCCAGCAGCAAGGGGACTCTCTACGAGCAGTTCTTC
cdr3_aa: CASSKGTLYEQFF

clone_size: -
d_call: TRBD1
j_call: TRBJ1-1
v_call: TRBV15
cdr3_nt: TGTGCCACCAGCAGAGATCGGGGACAGGGGGATCCTGAAGCTTTCTTT
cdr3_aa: CATSRDRGQGDPEAFF

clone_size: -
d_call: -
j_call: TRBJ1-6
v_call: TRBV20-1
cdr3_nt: TGCAGTGCTAGTGGCCCGTTATCAACAGGGAGCTTCTATAATTCACCCCTCCACTTT
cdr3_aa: CSASGPLSTGSFYNSPLHF

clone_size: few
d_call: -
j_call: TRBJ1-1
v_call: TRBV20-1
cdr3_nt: TGCAGTGCTAGAGAGGGGGGGGACACTGAAGCTTTCTTT
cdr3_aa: CSAREGGDTEAFF

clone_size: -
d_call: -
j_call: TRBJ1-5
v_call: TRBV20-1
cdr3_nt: TGCAGTGCCAACCACAGGTTGGGCAATCAGCCCCAGCATTTT
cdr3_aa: CSANHRLGNQPQHF

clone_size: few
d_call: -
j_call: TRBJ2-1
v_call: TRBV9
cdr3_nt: TGTGCCAGCAGCGTAGGAGTGAGGATCGCAAATGAGCAGTTCTTC
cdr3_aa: CASSVGVRIANEQFF

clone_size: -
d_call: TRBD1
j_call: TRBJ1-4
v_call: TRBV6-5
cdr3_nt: TGTGCCAGCAGTTACCGACAGGGAACTAATGAAAAACTGTTTTTT
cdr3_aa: CASSYRQGTNEKLFF

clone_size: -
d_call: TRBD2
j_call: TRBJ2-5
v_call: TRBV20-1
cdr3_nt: TGCAGTGCCCCGTTAGCGGGGGGGCAGCTGGAGCAGTACTTC
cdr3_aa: CSAPLAGGQLEQYF

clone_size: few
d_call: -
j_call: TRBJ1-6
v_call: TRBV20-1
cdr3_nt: TGCAGTGCTAGATTCGGGGAGTCACCCCTCCACTTT
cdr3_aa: CSARFGESPLHF

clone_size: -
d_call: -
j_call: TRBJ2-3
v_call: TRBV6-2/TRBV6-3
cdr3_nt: TGTGCCAGCAGTGAGGGGCGGTCAGATACGCAGTATTTT
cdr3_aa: CASSEGRSDTQYF

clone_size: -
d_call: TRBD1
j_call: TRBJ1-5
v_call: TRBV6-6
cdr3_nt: TGTGCCAGCAGTACATCGACAGGGTCTCAGCCCCAGCATTTT
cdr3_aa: CASSTSTGSQPQHF